This T cell receptor beta chain comes out of a study of a mutant IDH1 vaccine in newly diagnosed glioma. Study at large: Eight vaccine injections were given to patients in weeks 1, 3, 5, 7, 11, 15, 19 and 23. In some groups vaccination began 4-6 weeks post-radiotherapy; others received it with temozolomide.

Time point of the sample: week 23, last vaccination. Vaccine doses each comprised 300 ug of mutant IDH1 20-mer peptide, with topical imiquimod. Donors harbored newly found WHO grade 3 or 4 IDH1-mutant, ATRX-lost astrocytomas. The CDR3 is made up of 13 amino acids. Germline V gives CDR1 MGHRA, CDR2 YSYEKL. The ends were cut back, 5 bases at V and 4 bases at J, with 11 bases in the middle. Data came from immunoSEQ multiplex PCR; TCRdb stores just in-frame clones and leaves some out. This sample yields 58,000 or so clones, of which about 89% are seen a single time; under 1.5% belongs to the top ten. As concerns this clone: Its antigen is unidentified.

The starting material was PBMCs, obtained from a glioma patient whose treatment included an IDH1 peptide vaccine. The receptor was isolated from a man in his forties or fifties with glioma. The chain is built from TRBV4-1 and TRBJ1-1; D remains ambiguous. CDR3 in amino acids: CASSWRPTTEAFF. The CDR3 region has the DNA TGCGCCAGCAGCTGGCGGCCTACCACTGAAGCTTTCTTT.